These 17 T cell receptor beta chains were sequenced from one sample in a study of CDR3 diversity in severe acne. TCRdb recomputed calls from the PCR reads with MiXCR, one row per CDR3 protein. The data show around 94,000 distinct CDR3 sequences, 45% to 60% seen once. Sequencing was done on a sample of blood. The receptors originated from a male donor with acne.

The chain employs TRBV25-1 and TRBJ2-2; 8 bases match TRBD1. The CDR3 consists of 16 residues. V lost 3 bases to trimming and J lost 2 bases; unmatched junction nucleotides: 5. Germline CDR1 and CDR2: MGHDK and SYGVNS. CDR3 coding DNA: TGTGCCAGCAGTGAGTCTGGGACAGGAAACACCGGGGAGCTGTTTTTT. Its protein product is CASSESGTGNTGELFF.

The V gene is TRBV29-1, the J gene TRBJ1-1; TRBD1 matches 8 bases. CDR1 is SQVTM and CDR2 is ANQGSEA in the germline V gene. V gave up 8 bases and J gave up 4 bases; unmatched junction bases: 9. CDR3 length: 13 amino acids. The CDR3 sequence is CSSQGQGGTEAFF. CDR3 nucleotides: TGCAGCTCTCAAGGACAGGGAGGCACTGAAGCTTTCTTT.

This clonotype has only a few counts. The CDR3 bases are TGTGCCAGCAGCCCCGGGACAGGGCGGTACGAGCAGTACTTC. Translation: CASSPGTGRYEQYF. The rearrangement uses TRBV3-1 and TRBJ2-7; 9 bases fit TRBD1. Germline loops: CDR1 LGHDT, CDR2 YNNKEL (reference sequence). V shed 4 bases, J shed 4 bases, and the junction held 5 bases outside the gene matches. The CDR3 is 14 amino acids.

The V call is TRBV6-1, the J call TRBJ1-3; D perhaps matches TRBD1 (5 bases). CDR3 size: 15 residues. V shed 0 bases and J shed 2 bases, with 8 bases lying between them. CDR1 and CDR2 from the germline V gene are MNHNS and SASEGT. The CDR3 sequence: CASSEALGAGNTIYF. The CDR3 nucleotides are TGTGCCAGCAGTGAAGCGCTGGGGGCTGGAAACACCATATATTTT.

This clonotype was picked up many times. J is TRBJ2-1 and V is TRBV9; the D gene is possibly TRBD2 (6 bases). V was trimmed by 3 bases and J by 4 bases, leaving 26 bases between them. Germline-derived CDR1 and CDR2 are SGDLS and YYNGEE. The CDR3 runs to 19 residues. CDR3 in amino acids: CASSAGTPRAVAVYNEQFF. The CDR3 region has the DNA TGTGCCAGCAGCGCAGGGACTCCGAGAGCGGTAGCGGTATACAATGAGCAGTTCTTC.

About this clonotype: Since a much larger clone is just one base distant, this may be a read error. This rearrangement joins TRBV7-4 to TRBJ2-2; 11 nucleotides agree with TRBD2. The V gene's germline CDR1 is SGHVT and CDR2 SQSDAQ. The CDR3 runs 19 residues. This CDR3 reads CASSLVGLAEGPNTGGLFF. CDR3 nucleotides: TGTGCCAGCAGCTTAGTGGGACTAGCGGAAGGTCCGAACACCGGGGGGCTGTTTTTT.

This clonotype turned up a few times. The chain has TRBV12-5 and TRBJ1-6; D possibly corresponds to TRBD1 (5 bases). V lost 5 bases to trimming and J lost 15 bases, with 14 bases between them. Per the germline V gene, CDR1 is LGHNT and CDR2 is FRNRAP. The CDR3 consists of 12 residues. In DNA form, the CDR3 reads TGTGCTAGTGGTCCGACGGCGGGACGCCTCCACTTT. Translated: CASGPTAGRLHF.

CDR3 bases: TGTGCCAGCAGCTTAGGTGTTGTGATCGGAAACACCGGGGAGCTGTTTTTT. This codes for CASSLGVVIGNTGELFF. This chain uses TRBV7-8 with TRBJ2-2; D is unresolved. CDR3 length: 17 amino acids. The V end lost 1 base, the J end lost 2 bases, and 14 bases lay between the germline ends. Per the germline V gene, CDR1 is SGHVS and CDR2 is FQNEAQ.

This clonotype occurred many times. The chain couples TRBV20-1 to TRBJ2-5; D perhaps matches TRBD2 (6 bases). From germline, CDR1 is DFQATT and CDR2 SNEGSKA (reference sequence). The CDR3 spans 15 residues. V lost 2 bases and J 4 bases, leaving 17 bases between the germline ends. CDR3 region: CSARPGTSPGETQYF. CDR3 coding DNA: TGCAGTGCTAGACCCGGGACTTCCCCGGGAGAGACCCAGTACTTC.

The CDR3 nucleotides read TGTGCCAGCAGCCAGGGACTAGCGAACGCACAAGAGACCCAGTACTTC. It is translated as CASSQGLANAQETQYF. The chain combines TRBV3-1 with TRBJ2-5; 10 nucleotides line up with TRBD2. V was clipped by 3 bases and J by 2 bases; unmatched bases: 6. CDR1 is LGHDT, CDR2 YNNKEL, per germline (reference sequence). The CDR3 spans 16 residues.

The chain employs TRBV7-2 and TRBJ1-1; D is uncertain. CDR1 is SGHTA and CDR2 is FQGNSA in the germline V gene. The CDR3 runs to 16 residues. Trimming left V 1 base short and J 4 bases short, with 16 bases between. The CDR3 DNA reads as TGTGCCAGCAGCTTAGAATGGCCGAGATCGAGCACTGAAGCTTTCTTT. It codes for CASSLEWPRSSTEAFF. The whole variable domain, filled in from reference TRBV7-2 and TRBJ1-1, reads GAGVSQSPSNKVTEKGKDVELRCDPISGHTALYWYRQSLGQGLEFLIYFQGNSAPDKSGLPSDRFSAERTGGSVSTLTIQRTQQEDSAVYLCASSLEWPRSSTEAFFGQGTRLTVV.

A note on this clonotype: Possible read error: a much larger clone is one base away. The CDR3 does not close with the conserved phenylalanine or tryptophan, likely indicating a read error. The rearrangement links TRBV19 to TRBJ1-3; no clear D. V was cut by 4 bases and J by 0 bases, with 4 bases left in between. CDR3 size: 13 residues. Germline CDR1 and CDR2: LNHDA and SQIVND (reference sequence). CDR3 sequence: CASSRTSGNTIYS. In nucleotides, the CDR3 is TGTGCCAGTAGTAGGACCTCTGGAAACACCATATATTCT.

This clonotype was detected ten times or more. V is TRBV7-2 and J is TRBJ2-3; weak D call: TRBD2 (5 bases). Germline V lookup: CDR1 SGHTA, CDR2 FQGNSA. V lost 5 bases to trimming and J lost 1 base, with 13 bases between them. The CDR3 totals 15 residues. The CDR3 DNA reads TGTGCCAGCAGCCCCGGGGAGACTGGCACAGATACGCAGTATTTT. As protein: CASSPGETGTDTQYF.

This clonotype was recorded at least ten times. DNA for the CDR3: TGCGCCAGCAAGAGGGGGGAGGACATCTCCTACGAGCAGTACTTC. The encoded protein is CASKRGEDISYEQYF. This chain connects TRBV5-1 to TRBJ2-7; D may be TRBD1 or TRBD2 (6 bases each). There are 15 residues in the CDR3. With 6 bases removed from V and 0 bases from J, the gap between germline ends came to 16 bases. Germline values: CDR1 SGHRS, CDR2 YFSETQ.

The chain employs TRBV7-4 and TRBJ2-7; either TRBD1 or TRBD2 may fit D (5 bases each). Trimming cost V 3 bases and J 2 bases, with 14 bases left between them. The CDR3 has 15 residues. The germline V gene has CDR1 SGHVT and CDR2 SQSDAQ. CDR3 sequence (DNA): TGTGCCAGCAGCTTTTTTACGGGACCGGCCTACGAGCAGTACTTC. It codes for CASSFFTGPAYEQYF.

This clonotype was observed a handful of times. The V gene is TRBV19, the J gene TRBJ2-4; weak D call: TRBD2 (6 bases). Trimming stripped 3 bases from V and 5 bases from J, with 14 bases between. The CDR3 runs to 15 residues. The V gene's germline CDR1 is LNHDA and CDR2 SQIVND (reference sequence). CDR3 loop: CASSIWRERQNIQYF. The CDR3 DNA sequence: TGTGCCAGTAGTATCTGGCGGGAACGTCAAAACATTCAGTACTTC. The variable domain in full, completed from reference TRBV19 and TRBJ2-4, reads DGGITQSPKYLFRKEGQNVTLSCEQNLNHDAMYWYRQDPGQGLRLIYYSQIVNDFQKGDIAEGYSVSREKKESFPLTVTSAQKNPTAFYLCASSIWRERQNIQYFGAGTRLSVL.

The J gene is TRBJ2-1, the V gene TRBV10-2; no clear D gene. Germline assignment: CDR1 WSHSY and CDR2 SAAADI. The V and J ends lost 4 bases and 0 bases respectively, with 10 bases between them. The CDR3 has 15 residues. The CDR3 region is CASSAVISSYNEQFF. In DNA, the CDR3 is TGCGCCAGCAGTGCCGTTATTAGCTCCTACAATGAGCAGTTCTTC.